The 17 T cell receptor beta chains listed next were all sequenced from one sample in a study of graft-versus-host responses after intestinal transplantation (TCRdb year 2021). No antigen has been assigned to these receptors. The time point label of this sample denotes: cells obtained before transplantation from donor or recipient. Library method: the immunoSEQ multiplex PCR assay. TCRdb carries this immuneACCESS record with in-frame sequences only. Its versions omit some clonotypes, under half of them owing to an unresolved V gene in the studies checked, with the rest unexplained. For this sample there are around 110,000 clones; about 92% appear just once. 0.2% to 0.25% of the sample is taken by the ten largest. Sequencing was performed on unstimulated CD4+ T cells sorted from spleen or lymph node cells, taken before transplant. The receptors stem from a human donor who was the organ donor for an intestinal transplant.

This chain connects TRBV6-5 to TRBJ2-7; D tentatively fits TRBD1 or TRBD2 (5 bases each). Germline assignment: CDR1 MNHEY and CDR2 SVGAGI. V shed 7 bases and J shed 5 bases, with 18 bases lying between them. This CDR3 is built from 14 residues. The CDR3 nucleotides read TGTGCCAGCAAATCGGGGCTAGCTTTCGACGAGCAGTACTTC. Translated: CASKSGLAFDEQYF.

The chain combines TRBV7-9 with TRBJ1-6; TRBD1 might be the D (5 bases). The length of the CDR3 is 14 residues. CDR1 is SEHNR and CDR2 is FQNEAQ in the germline V gene (reference sequence). The V and J ends lost 4 bases and 6 bases respectively, with 10 bases between them. The CDR3 sequence is CASSSDTTNSPLHF. The CDR3 DNA reads as TGTGCCAGCAGCTCGGACACAACTAATTCACCCCTCCACTTT.

V is TRBV12-5 and J is TRBJ2-2; 8 nucleotides match TRBD1. V dropped 6 bases and J dropped 1; count of bases not matched to a gene: 4. Germline CDR1 is LGHNT and CDR2 is FRNRAP. The CDR3 covers 15 residues. The CDR3 DNA sequence: TGTGCTAGTGGATCCGGGACAGGGAACACCGGGGAGCTGTTTTTT. Protein product: CASGSGTGNTGELFF.

The rearrangement links TRBV7-3 to TRBJ2-3; 14 bases fit TRBD2. The CDR3 contains 18 residues. Germline V gives CDR1 SGHTA, CDR2 FQGTGA. Trimming removed 4 bases from V and 4 bases from J; junction bases left unmatched: 10. The CDR3: CASSSPGLAGEEADTQYF. For the CDR3, the DNA is TGTGCCAGCAGCTCCCCGGGACTAGCGGGAGAGGAAGCAGATACGCAGTATTTT.

The J gene is TRBJ2-1, the V gene TRBV11-2; 10 bases are a match to TRBD2. CDR3 length: 16 amino acids. Unmatched junction bases numbered 6, after V lost 1 base and J lost 6 bases. Germline loops: CDR1 SGHAT, CDR2 FQNNGV. The DNA of the CDR3 is TGTGCCAGCAGCTTAGCGAGGACTAGCGGACCCAATGAGCAGTTCTTC. It encodes CASSLARTSGPNEQFF.

V gene TRBV7-9 combines with J gene TRBJ2-7; no definite D call. The CDR3 spans 12 residues. Deletions cut 5 bases from V and 2 bases from J, with 7 bases between. Germline V lookup: CDR1 SEHNR, CDR2 FQNEAQ (reference sequence). CDR3 protein: CASSRVPYEQYF. The CDR3 DNA is TGTGCCAGCAGCCGGGTGCCCTACGAGCAGTACTTC.

This clone was detected only once. The rearrangement uses TRBV6-1 and TRBJ2-4; D may be TRBD1 or TRBD2 (5 bases each). Trimming removed 7 bases from V and 0 bases from J, with 10 bases in between. From germline, CDR1 is MNHNS and CDR2 SASEGT. This CDR3 contains 14 residues. The CDR3 DNA reads as TGTGCCAGCACTGGGGGATCAGCCAAAAACATTCAGTACTTC. It translates to CASTGGSAKNIQYF.

Notes on this clone: A read error may produce the germline difference seen at one junction end. V gene TRBV4-1 combines with J gene TRBJ2-7; the D gene is possibly TRBD2 (5 bases). The germline gives CDR1 MGHRA, CDR2 YSYEKL. The CDR3 contains 14 residues. Written as DNA, the CDR3 is TGTGCCAGCAGCCAAGATTTGAGGGAGAGCGAGCAGTACTTC. Translating gives CASSQDLRESEQYF.

The chain joins TRBV6-4 to TRBJ2-3; TRBD2 matches at 11 bases. The trim removed 6 bases at V and 7 bases at J, leaving 12 bases unmatched. Looked up from germline, CDR1 is MRHNA and CDR2 is SNTAGT. The CDR3 runs to 16 residues. This CDR3 is CASSTLAGGPLYTQYF. CDR3 bases: TGTGCCAGCAGCACCTTAGCGGGAGGGCCCTTGTATACGCAGTATTTT.

The rearrangement links TRBV10-2 to TRBJ2-2; the D gene could be TRBD1 or TRBD2 (5 bases each). This CDR3 has 14 amino acids. The V end was cut by 6 bases, the J end by 4 bases, with 12 bases between. Germline V gene sequence: CDR1 WSHSY, CDR2 SAAADI. CDR3 sequence: CASRIEGFTGELFF. The CDR3 coding sequence is TGCGCCAGCAGGATCGAGGGGTTCACCGGGGAGCTGTTTTTT.

V is TRBV9 and J is TRBJ2-1; D call uncertain. V was pared by 3 bases and J by 2 bases, with 6 bases between. Germline V gene lookup returns CDR1 SGDLS and CDR2 YYNGEE. The CDR3 consists of 13 residues. The CDR3 sequence: CASSASTYNEQFF. DNA of the CDR3: TGTGCCAGCAGCGCCTCGACCTACAATGAGCAGTTCTTC.

The gene calls are TRBV29-1 and TRBJ1-2; 10 nucleotides align to TRBD1. The germline gives CDR1 SQVTM, CDR2 ANQGSEA. CDR3 length: 12 amino acids. Trimming took 7 bases from V and 8 from J; bases not matched to a gene: 7. The DNA of the CDR3 is TGCAGCGCCCGTGACAGGGGGCACGGCTACACCTTC. Translating gives CSARDRGHGYTF.

A single count supports this clone. The chain combines TRBV6-1 with TRBJ2-3; TRBD1 might be the D (6 bases). V was trimmed by 8 bases and J by 3 bases, leaving 12 bases between them. The CDR3 is 13 residues long. Germline V lookup: CDR1 MNHNS, CDR2 SASEGT. CDR3 loop: CASGTGKTDTQYF. CDR3 coding DNA: TGTGCCAGCGGCACAGGGAAAACAGATACGCAGTATTTT.

The chain employs TRBV30 and TRBJ2-1; 7 nucleotides align to TRBD1. The CDR3 covers 14 residues. Germline lookup yields CDR1 GTSNPN and CDR2 SVGIG (reference sequence). The CDR3 bases are TGTGCGTGGGAGACAGGGAGCTCCTACAATGAGCAGTTCTTC. This gives the protein CAWETGSSYNEQFF.

The chain uses TRBV4-2 and TRBJ2-7; D is tentatively TRBD1 or TRBD2 (5 bases each). The CDR3 consists of 15 residues. The germline V gene encodes CDR1 LGHNA and CDR2 YNFKEQ. Between the trimmed V and J ends, which lost 1 base and 2 bases, there was a span of 12 bases. DNA for the CDR3: TGTGCCAGCAGCCAAGTAGGGACCGATACCTACGAGCAGTACTTC. It translates to CASSQVGTDTYEQYF.

The genes are TRBV28 and TRBJ2-4; 7 bases are shared with TRBD2. The V gene's germline CDR1 is MDHEN and CDR2 SYDVKM. V shed 5 bases and J 6 bases; nucleotides not matched to a gene: 13. CDR3 length: 16 residues. CDR3: CASSERDYYWGNIQYF. In nucleotides, the CDR3 is TGTGCCAGCAGTGAGCGGGACTACTATTGGGGAAACATTCAGTACTTC.

This rearrangement joins TRBV25-1 to TRBJ2-1; D unresolved. The CDR3 is made up of 12 amino acids. V was shortened by 8 bases and J by 3 bases, with 8 bases between the two germline ends. Germline V gene lookup returns CDR1 MGHDK and CDR2 SYGVNS. The chain's CDR3 is CASGRNYNEQFF. The CDR3 nucleotides are TGTGCCAGCGGACGGAACTACAATGAGCAGTTCTTC.